A single sample gave rise to the 8 T cell receptor beta chains below, sequenced in a study of shared clonotypes between healthy human individuals. Sequencing was performed with immunoSEQ multiplex PCR; in TCRdb, only in-frame clones are kept and a portion is missing. The sample shows about 2.3 million clones, about nine tenths of them seen only once. Sequenced sample: naive CD4+ T cells from PBMCs. Subset reported: CD45RA+ positively selected. Source of these receptors: a man younger than 30 in good health. Some clones in this sample may be carry-over from other donors' samples.

This CDR3 reads CASSIGGTGTTDTQYF. The CDR3 DNA follows: TGTGCCAGTAGTATAGGGGGGACAGGGACCACAGATACGCAGTATTTT. This sequence joins TRBV19 and TRBJ2-3, with TRBD1 identical over 9 bases. CDR1 is LNHDA, CDR2 SQIVND, per germline (reference sequence). There are 16 residues in the CDR3. Trimming removed 1 base from V and 2 bases from J; junction bases left unmatched: 4.

Concerning this clone itself: The same CDR3 arises from other DNA sequences in this sample as well. The chain carries TRBV7-2 and TRBJ2-7; D gene unclear. The CDR3 has 15 residues. Trimming took 5 bases from V and 0 from J, leaving 14 bases between them. Germline V gives CDR1 SGHTA, CDR2 FQGNSA. As DNA, the CDR3 is TGTGCCAGCAGCCTGGGCGGTTCTAGCTCCTACGAGCAGTACTTC. Its protein product is CASSLGGSSSYEQYF.

V and J are TRBV6-4 and TRBJ1-1, with a weak D call TRBD1 (5 bases). The CDR3 covers 14 residues. The germline V and J ends were trimmed by 5 bases and 5 bases, with 15 bases remaining between them. Germline values: CDR1 MRHNA, CDR2 SNTAGT. The chain's CDR3 is CASSPDGGGTEAFF. The CDR3, as DNA: TGTGCCAGCAGTCCCGACGGGGGTGGGACTGAAGCTTTCTTT.

The chain is built from TRBV9 and TRBJ1-3; D gene uncertain. This CDR3 region has 13 residues. Trimming removed 3 bases at V and 8 bases at J, with 12 bases between. Germline V gene lookup returns CDR1 SGDLS and CDR2 YYNGEE. CDR3 residues: CASSESFRDTIYF. CDR3 DNA sequence: TGTGCCAGCAGCGAGTCCTTCCGGGACACCATATATTTT.

This chain connects TRBV5-1 to TRBJ1-1, with TRBD1 matching 7 bases. V lost 7 bases to trimming and J lost 0 bases; unmatched junction nucleotides: 15. The CDR3 runs 17 residues. CDR1 is SGHRS and CDR2 is YFSETQ in the germline V gene. The CDR3 loop is CASGNPTGAALNTEAFF. The CDR3 DNA is TGCGCCAGCGGCAACCCAACAGGGGCCGCACTGAACACTGAAGCTTTCTTT.

The chain recombines TRBV4-2 with TRBJ2-5, with a tentative D call TRBD2 (6 bases). The CDR3 has 17 residues. Germline CDR1 is LGHNA and CDR2 is YNFKEQ. Trimming took 5 bases from V and 2 from J, leaving 21 bases between them. The DNA for the CDR3 is TGTGCCAGCAGCAAAGGAGGGGCAGGACAAGAGCAAGAGACCCAGTACTTC. As protein: CASSKGGAGQEQETQYF.

The chain links TRBV5-1 to TRBJ2-5; 10 nucleotides align to TRBD2. The germline gives CDR1 SGHRS, CDR2 YFSETQ. The CDR3 has 16 amino acids. Losses at the gene ends were 3 bases for V and 1 base for J; bases not matched to a gene: 6. This CDR3 is CASSSSSGRTQETQYF. Written as DNA, the CDR3 is TGCGCCAGCAGCTCGTCTAGCGGGAGAACCCAAGAGACCCAGTACTTC. Full variable domain (rest looked up from reference TRBV5-1 and TRBJ2-5): KAGVTQTPRYLIKTRGQQVTLSCSPISGHRSVSWYQQTPGQGLQFLFEYFSETQRNKGNFPGRFSGRQFSNSRSEMNVSTLELGDSALYLCASSSSSGRTQETQYFGPGTRLLVL.

This chain joins TRBV28 and TRBJ2-3; 8 nucleotides match TRBD1. The V gene's germline CDR1 is MDHEN and CDR2 SYDVKM. This CDR3 spans 15 amino acids. Unmatched junction bases numbered 6, after V lost 5 bases and J lost 2 bases. As DNA, the CDR3 is TGTGCCAGCAGTCGAGGACAGGGTTTCACAGATACGCAGTATTTT. Its translation is CASSRGQGFTDTQYF.